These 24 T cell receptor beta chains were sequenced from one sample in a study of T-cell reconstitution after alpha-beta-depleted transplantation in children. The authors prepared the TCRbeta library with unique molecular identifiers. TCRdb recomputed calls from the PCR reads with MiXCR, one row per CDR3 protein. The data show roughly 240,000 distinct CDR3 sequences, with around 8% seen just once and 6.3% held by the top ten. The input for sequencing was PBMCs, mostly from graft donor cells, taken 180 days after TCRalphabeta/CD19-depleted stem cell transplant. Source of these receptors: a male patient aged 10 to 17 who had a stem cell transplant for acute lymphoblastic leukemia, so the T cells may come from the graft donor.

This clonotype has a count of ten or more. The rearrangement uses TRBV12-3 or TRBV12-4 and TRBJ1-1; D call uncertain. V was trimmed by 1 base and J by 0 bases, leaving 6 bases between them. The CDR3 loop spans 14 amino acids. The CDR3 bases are TGTGCCAGCAGTTTAGGACGGATGAACACTGAAGCTTTCTTT. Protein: CASSLGRMNTEAFF.

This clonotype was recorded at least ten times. CDR3 sequence: CASSLRGGTGELFF. CDR3 DNA: TGTGCCAGCAGTCTGCGGGGAGGGACCGGGGAGCTGTTTTTT. The chain uses TRBV12-3 or TRBV12-4 and TRBJ2-2, with TRBD2 matching 7 bases. The V segment lost 5 bases and the J segment 5 bases; nucleotides outside the gene matches: 5. CDR3 length equals 14 residues.

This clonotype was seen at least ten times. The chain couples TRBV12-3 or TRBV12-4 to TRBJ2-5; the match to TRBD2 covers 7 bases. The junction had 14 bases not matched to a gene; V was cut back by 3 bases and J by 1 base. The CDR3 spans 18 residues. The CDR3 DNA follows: TGTGCCAGCAGTTTCCCCTATACGACTAGCCAACCCCAAGAGACCCAGTACTTC. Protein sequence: CASSFPYTTSQPQETQYF.

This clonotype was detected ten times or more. CDR3 nucleotide sequence: TGCGCCAGCAGTAGGAACAATCCTCACTTGAACACCGGGGAGCTGTTTTTT. It specifies CASSRNNPHLNTGELFF. This rearrangement joins TRBV5-1 to TRBJ2-2; D is unresolved. V shed 5 bases and J shed 1 base, with 18 bases lying between them. The CDR3 loop spans 17 amino acids. Germline V gene lookup returns CDR1 SGHRS and CDR2 YFSETQ.

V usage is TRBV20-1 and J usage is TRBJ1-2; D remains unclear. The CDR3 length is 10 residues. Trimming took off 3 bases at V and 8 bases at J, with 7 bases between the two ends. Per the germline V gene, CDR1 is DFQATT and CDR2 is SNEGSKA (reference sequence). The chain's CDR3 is CSASPLGYTF. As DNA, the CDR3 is TGCAGTGCTAGCCCCCTGGGCTACACCTTC.

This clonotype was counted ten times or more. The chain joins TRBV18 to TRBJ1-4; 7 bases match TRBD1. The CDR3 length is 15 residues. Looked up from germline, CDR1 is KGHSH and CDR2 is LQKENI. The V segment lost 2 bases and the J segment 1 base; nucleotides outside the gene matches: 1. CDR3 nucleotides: TGTGCCAGCTCACCAAACAGGGGAACTAATGAAAAACTGTTTTTT. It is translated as CASSPNRGTNEKLFF.

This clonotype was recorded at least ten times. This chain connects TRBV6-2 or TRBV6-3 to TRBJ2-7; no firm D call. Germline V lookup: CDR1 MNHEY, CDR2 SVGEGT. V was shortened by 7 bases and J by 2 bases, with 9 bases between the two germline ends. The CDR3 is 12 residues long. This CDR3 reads CASNGRAYEQYF. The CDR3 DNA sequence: TGTGCCAGCAACGGAAGAGCCTACGAGCAGTACTTC.

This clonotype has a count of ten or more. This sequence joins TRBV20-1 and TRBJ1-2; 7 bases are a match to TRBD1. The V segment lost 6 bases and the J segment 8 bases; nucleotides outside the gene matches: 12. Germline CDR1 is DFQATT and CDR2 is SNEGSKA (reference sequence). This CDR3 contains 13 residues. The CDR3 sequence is CSAPLTGEWGYTF. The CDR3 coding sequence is TGCAGTGCGCCTCTTACAGGGGAGTGGGGCTACACCTTC.

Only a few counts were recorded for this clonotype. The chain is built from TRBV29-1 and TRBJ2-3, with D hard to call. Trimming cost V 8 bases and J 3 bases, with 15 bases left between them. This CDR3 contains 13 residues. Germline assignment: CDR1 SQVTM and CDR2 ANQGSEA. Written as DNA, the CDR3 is TGCAGCCTAGAATTAGCAGATACAGATACGCAGTATTTT. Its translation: CSLELADTDTQYF.

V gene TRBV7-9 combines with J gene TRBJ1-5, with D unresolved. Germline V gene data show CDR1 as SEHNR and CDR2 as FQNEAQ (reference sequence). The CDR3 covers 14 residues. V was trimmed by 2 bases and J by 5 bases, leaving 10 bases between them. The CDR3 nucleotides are TGTGCCAGCAGCTTACGGTCCGGAGATCAGCCCCAGCATTTT. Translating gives CASSLRSGDQPQHF.

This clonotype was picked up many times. The CDR3 bases are TGTGCCAGCAGTTACTCCAGGAGGGATGCTTCTGGAAACACCATATATTTT. This codes for CASSYSRRDASGNTIYF. The chain carries TRBV6-5 and TRBJ1-3; D call uncertain. CDR3 size: 17 residues. The germline CDR1 and CDR2 sequences are MNHEY and SVGAGI. V was trimmed by 0 bases and J by 1 base, leaving 13 bases between them.

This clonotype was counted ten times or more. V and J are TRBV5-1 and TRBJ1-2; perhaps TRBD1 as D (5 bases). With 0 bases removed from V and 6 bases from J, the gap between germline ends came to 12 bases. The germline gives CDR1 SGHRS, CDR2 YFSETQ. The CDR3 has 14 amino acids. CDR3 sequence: CASSLAGPPDGYTF. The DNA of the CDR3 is TGCGCCAGCAGCTTGGCAGGGCCTCCGGATGGCTACACCTTC. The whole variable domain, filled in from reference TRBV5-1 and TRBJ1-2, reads KAGVTQTPRYLIKTRGQQVTLSCSPISGHRSVSWYQQTPGQGLQFLFEYFSETQRNKGNFPGRFSGRQFSNSRSEMNVSTLELGDSALYLCASSLAGPPDGYTFGSGTRLTVV.

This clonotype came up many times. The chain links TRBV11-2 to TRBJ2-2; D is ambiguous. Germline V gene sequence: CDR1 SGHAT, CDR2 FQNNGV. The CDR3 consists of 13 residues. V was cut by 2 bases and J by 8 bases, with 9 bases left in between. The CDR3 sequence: CASSLSTTGELFF. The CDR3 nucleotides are TGTGCCAGCAGCTTAAGCACGACGGGGGAGCTGTTTTTT.

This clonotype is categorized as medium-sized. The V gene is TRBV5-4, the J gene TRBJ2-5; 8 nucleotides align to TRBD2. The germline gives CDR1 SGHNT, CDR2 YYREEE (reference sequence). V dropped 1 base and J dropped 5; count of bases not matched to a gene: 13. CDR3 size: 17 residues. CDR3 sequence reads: CASSLQAGGRTQETQYF. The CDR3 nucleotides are TGTGCCAGCAGCTTGCAGGCGGGGGGACGGACGCAGGAGACCCAGTACTTC.

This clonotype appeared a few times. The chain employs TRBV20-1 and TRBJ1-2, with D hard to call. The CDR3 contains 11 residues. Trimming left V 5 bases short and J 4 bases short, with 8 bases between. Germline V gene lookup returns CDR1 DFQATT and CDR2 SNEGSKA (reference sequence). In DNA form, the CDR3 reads TGCAGTGCTGTTGAAGGCTATGGCTACACCTTC. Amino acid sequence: CSAVEGYGYTF.

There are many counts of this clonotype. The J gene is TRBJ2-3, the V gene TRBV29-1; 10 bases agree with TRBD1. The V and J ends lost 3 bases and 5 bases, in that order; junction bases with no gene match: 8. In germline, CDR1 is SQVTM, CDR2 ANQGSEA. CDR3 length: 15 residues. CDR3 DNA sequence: TGCAGCGTTGAGTGGGACAGGGGCCCGTTAGATACGCAGTATTTT. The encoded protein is CSVEWDRGPLDTQYF.

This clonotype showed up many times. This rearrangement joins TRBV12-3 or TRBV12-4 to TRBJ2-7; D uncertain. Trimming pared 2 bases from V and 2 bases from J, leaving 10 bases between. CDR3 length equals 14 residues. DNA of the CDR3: TGTGCCAGCAGTTTATCTGGAGTCACCTACGAGCAGTACTTC. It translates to CASSLSGVTYEQYF.

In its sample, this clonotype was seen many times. The CDR3 protein is CASSSRTGTRYEQYF. As DNA, the CDR3 is TGTGCCAGCAGTTCCCGAACAGGGACGCGGTACGAGCAGTACTTC. The chain has TRBV12-3 or TRBV12-4 and TRBJ2-7, with a tentative D call TRBD1 (6 bases). Deletions cut 4 bases from V and 4 bases from J, with 17 bases between. This CDR3 is 15 amino acids long.

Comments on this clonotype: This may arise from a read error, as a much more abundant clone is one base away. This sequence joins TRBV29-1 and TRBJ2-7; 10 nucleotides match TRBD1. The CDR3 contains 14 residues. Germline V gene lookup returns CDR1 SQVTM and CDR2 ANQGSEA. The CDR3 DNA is TGCAGCGCGAGGCCGGGGACAGGGGACGACGAGCGGTACTTC. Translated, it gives CSARPGTGDDERYF.

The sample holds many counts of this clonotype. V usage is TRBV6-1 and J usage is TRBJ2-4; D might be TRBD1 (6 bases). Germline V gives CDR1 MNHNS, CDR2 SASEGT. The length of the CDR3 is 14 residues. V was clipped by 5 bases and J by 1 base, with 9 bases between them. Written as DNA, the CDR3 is TGTGCCAGCAGTCGACAGGAGGCCAAAAACATTCAGTACTTC. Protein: CASSRQEAKNIQYF.

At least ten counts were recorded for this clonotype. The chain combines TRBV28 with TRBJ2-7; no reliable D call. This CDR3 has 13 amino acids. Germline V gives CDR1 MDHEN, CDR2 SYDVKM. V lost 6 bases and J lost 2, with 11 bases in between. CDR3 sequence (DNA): TGTGCCAGCAGCGACCCCTTACCCTACGAGCAGTACTTC. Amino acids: CASSDPLPYEQYF.

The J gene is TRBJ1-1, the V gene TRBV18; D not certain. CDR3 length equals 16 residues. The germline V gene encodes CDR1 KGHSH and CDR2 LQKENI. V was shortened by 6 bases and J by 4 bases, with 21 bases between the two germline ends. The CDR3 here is CASSHNSKLGSTEAFF. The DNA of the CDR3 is TGTGCCAGCTCTCACAATAGTAAGCTAGGGAGCACTGAAGCTTTCTTT.

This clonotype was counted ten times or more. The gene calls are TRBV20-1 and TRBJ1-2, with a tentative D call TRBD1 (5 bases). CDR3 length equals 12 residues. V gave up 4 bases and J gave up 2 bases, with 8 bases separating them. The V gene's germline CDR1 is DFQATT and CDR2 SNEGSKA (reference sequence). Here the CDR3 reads CSAIDRNYGYTF. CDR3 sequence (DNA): TGCAGTGCTATAGACAGAAACTATGGCTACACCTTC.

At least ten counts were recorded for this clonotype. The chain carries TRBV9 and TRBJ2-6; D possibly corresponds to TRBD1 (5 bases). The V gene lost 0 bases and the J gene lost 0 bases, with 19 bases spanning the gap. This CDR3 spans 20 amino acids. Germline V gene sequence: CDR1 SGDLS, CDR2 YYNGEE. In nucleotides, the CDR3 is TGTGCCAGCAGCGTAGGGCAGGGCCCCAGGTACACCTCTGGGGCCAACGTCCTGACTTTC. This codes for CASSVGQGPRYTSGANVLTF.